Shown below are 5 T cell receptor beta chains from a single sample sequenced in a study of graft-versus-host responses after intestinal transplantation. Repertoires were generated with immunoSEQ multiplex PCR, while TCRdb's copy carries only in-frame clones and drops some. The table records some 9,300 clones, more than 75% of them present only once. Sequencing used PBMCs, obtained just over 42 days after intestinal transplant. The receptor set was obtained from a human patient who received an intestinal transplant, so some T cells may come from the graft donor.

This sequence joins TRBV7-9 and TRBJ1-2; D unresolved. The CDR3 covers 13 residues. V was clipped by 0 bases and J by 6 bases, with 8 bases between them. Germline CDR1 SEHNR, CDR2 FQNEAQ (reference sequence). The CDR3 region has the DNA TGTGCCAGCAGCTTAGCAGGGTACGATGGCTACACCTTC. It specifies CASSLAGYDGYTF.

This sequence joins TRBV4-1 and TRBJ1-2; 7 bases line up with TRBD1. CDR1 MGHRA and CDR2 YSYEKL come from the germline V gene. Germline trimming cut 3 bases from V and 5 bases from J; bases unmatched to any gene: 9. CDR3 length: 15 residues. The CDR3 DNA is TGCGCCAGCAGCCAGAACTCCCGGGACAGTTATGGCTACACCTTC. Its translation: CASSQNSRDSYGYTF.

This chain uses TRBV4-1 with TRBJ1-1; a weak D match, TRBD1 (5 bases). Trimming left V 4 bases short and J 6 bases short, with 21 bases between. CDR1 and CDR2 from the germline V gene are MGHRA and YSYEKL. The CDR3 contains 16 residues. Here the CDR3 DNA reads TGCGCCAGCAGCCCCGGTCCGGGGATGAGGGGCCCTGAAGCTTTCTTT. Translating it yields CASSPGPGMRGPEAFF.

This clone has just one count. Its ends do not fully match the called genes, so a read error is possible. The V call is TRBV6-1, the J call TRBJ2-1, with TRBD2 matching over 12 bases. Germline CDR1 reads MNHNS; CDR2 reads SASEGT. The CDR3 totals 22 residues. The CDR3 protein is CASSEDQTRGGTSGRLEPYKVF. As DNA, the CDR3 is TGTGCCAGCAGTGAAGACCAGACACGGGGGGGAACTAGCGGGAGGTTGGAGCCCTACAAAGTCTTC.

The chain employs TRBV7-6 and TRBJ2-7; 7 positions agree with TRBD1. The CDR3 totals 17 residues. V trimming: 0 bases; J trimming: 0 bases; junction bases outside the gene matches: 8. Germline CDR1 SGHVS, CDR2 FNYEAQ. The CDR3 DNA sequence: TGTGCCAGCAGCTTAGCGCCGACAGGGCTCTTCTCCTACGAGCAGTACTTC. Translation: CASSLAPTGLFSYEQYF.